Below are 9 T cell receptor beta chains sequenced from a single sample in a study of blood T cell repertoires in COVID-19. Sequencing was performed with immunoSEQ multiplex PCR; in TCRdb, only in-frame clones are kept and a portion is missing. The sample lists some 150,000 clones; roughly 90% were seen once. Sample: peripheral blood. Every receptor here comes from a woman aged 60-75 years who had recovered from COVID-19.

In this sample, this clone turned up a few times. The chain has TRBV10-1 and TRBJ1-1, with a weak D call TRBD1 (6 bases). This CDR3 region has 16 residues. The germline CDR1 and CDR2 sequences are WNHNN and SYGVQD (reference sequence). The V gene lost 0 bases and the J gene lost 0 bases, with 11 bases spanning the gap. The CDR3 nucleotides read TGCGCCAGCAGTGAGTCTAGGACAGCCTTGAACACTGAAGCTTTCTTT. It codes for CASSESRTALNTEAFF.

To note about this clone: A junction boundary mismatches the germline segment, possibly from a read error. Other DNA sequences in the same sample also yield this CDR3. The chain links TRBV14 to TRBJ2-5, with TRBD1 identical over 7 bases. CDR3 length: 15 residues. CDR1 and CDR2 from the germline V gene are SGHDN and FVKESK. The CDR3 bases are TGCGCCAGCAGCCCACTGGGACAGTCCCAAGAGACCCAGTACTTC. Its translation: CASSPLGQSQETQYF. The full variable domain, with the rest looked up from reference TRBV14 and TRBJ2-5, is EAGVTQFPSHSVIEKGQTVTLRCDPISGHDNLYWYRRVMGKEIKFLLHFVKESKQDESGMPNNRFLAERTGGTYSTLKVQPAELEDSGVYFCASSPLGQSQETQYFGPGTRLLVL.

The chain combines TRBV20-1 with TRBJ1-1, with 10 bases lining up with TRBD1. Germline CDR1 reads DFQATT; CDR2 reads SNEGSKA (reference sequence). CDR3 length: 14 residues. Germline trimming cut 3 bases from V and 3 bases from J; bases unmatched to any gene: 4. DNA for the CDR3: TGCAGTGCTAGTGGAGGACAGGGGGACACTGAAGCTTTCTTT. It is translated as CSASGGQGDTEAFF.

The chain recombines TRBV15 with TRBJ2-3, with D perhaps TRBD1 (6 bases). The CDR3 contains 17 residues. Trimming took 4 bases from V and 5 from J, leaving 22 bases between them. Germline assignment: CDR1 LNHNV and CDR2 YYDKDF (reference sequence). The CDR3 DNA reads TGTGCCACCAGCACAAGGACGGGACACCTAGCAAAAGATACGCAGTATTTT. Encoded protein: CATSTRTGHLAKDTQYF.

The rearrangement links TRBV27 to TRBJ2-2, with 7 nucleotides matching TRBD2. CDR1 is MNHEY, CDR2 SMNVEV, per germline (reference sequence). CDR3 size: 18 residues. V dropped 2 bases and J dropped 0; count of bases not matched to a gene: 9. In DNA, the CDR3 is TGTGCCAGCAGTTTAGGGAGGGGCCCAACCTCGAACACCGGGGAGCTGTTTTTT. This sequence encodes CASSLGRGPTSNTGELFF.

The chain carries TRBV29-1 and TRBJ2-7; D remains unclear. Germline V gene data show CDR1 as SQVTM and CDR2 as ANQGSEA. Trimming removed 4 bases at V and 0 bases at J, with 10 bases between. The CDR3 loop spans 13 amino acids. DNA of the CDR3: TGCAGCGTTGGACACCTGAGCTCCTACGAGCAGTACTTC. Protein product: CSVGHLSSYEQYF.

This chain uses TRBV5-1 with TRBJ2-5; TRBD2 is a possible D gene (5 bases). The CDR3 spans 15 residues. The germline V and J ends were trimmed by 4 bases and 1 base, with 14 bases remaining between them. Per the germline V gene, CDR1 is SGHRS and CDR2 is YFSETQ. The CDR3 coding sequence is TGCGCCAGCAGCCCCCCGTCGGGGATCCAAGAGACCCAGTACTTC. This codes for CASSPPSGIQETQYF. Together with reference TRBV5-1 and TRBJ2-5, the CDR3 gives the full variable domain: KAGVTQTPRYLIKTRGQQVTLSCSPISGHRSVSWYQQTPGQGLQFLFEYFSETQRNKGNFPGRFSGRQFSNSRSEMNVSTLELGDSALYLCASSPPSGIQETQYFGPGTRLLVL.

The chain couples TRBV19 to TRBJ1-6; tentatively, D is TRBD1 (5 bases). In germline, CDR1 is LNHDA, CDR2 SQIVND (reference sequence). V was trimmed by 7 bases and J by 7 bases, leaving 11 bases between them. This CDR3 is built from 13 residues. CDR3: CASTRDFNSPLHF. The CDR3 DNA is TGTGCCAGTACCCGGGACTTCAATTCACCCCTCCACTTT.

The CDR3 DNA sequence: TGTGCCAGCAGTTACTCGAGGGACAGGGCTGCAATTGATGAAAAACTGTTTTTT. As protein: CASSYSRDRAAIDEKLFF. V usage is TRBV6-2 or TRBV6-3 and J usage is TRBJ1-4; 9 bases map to TRBD1. This CDR3 spans 18 amino acids. CDR1 is MNHEY and CDR2 is SVGEGT in the germline V gene. V shed 0 bases and J 6 bases; nucleotides not matched to a gene: 11.